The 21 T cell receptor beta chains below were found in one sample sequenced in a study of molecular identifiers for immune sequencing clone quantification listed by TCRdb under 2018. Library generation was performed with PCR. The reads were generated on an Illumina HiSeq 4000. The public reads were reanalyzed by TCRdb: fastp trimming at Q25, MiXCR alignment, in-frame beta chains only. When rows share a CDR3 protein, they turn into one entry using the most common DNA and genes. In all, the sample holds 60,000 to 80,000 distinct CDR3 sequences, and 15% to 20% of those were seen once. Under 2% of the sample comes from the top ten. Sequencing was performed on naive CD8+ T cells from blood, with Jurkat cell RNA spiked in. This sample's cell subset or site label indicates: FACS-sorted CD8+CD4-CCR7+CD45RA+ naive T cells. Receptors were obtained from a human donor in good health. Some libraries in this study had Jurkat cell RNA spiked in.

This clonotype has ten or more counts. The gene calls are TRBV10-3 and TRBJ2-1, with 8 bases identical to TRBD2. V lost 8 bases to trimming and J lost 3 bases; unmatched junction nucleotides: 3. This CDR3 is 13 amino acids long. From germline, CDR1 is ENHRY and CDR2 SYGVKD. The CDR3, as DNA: TGTGCCATCTCGGGGGGGGACTACAATGAGCAGTTCTTC. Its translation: CAISGGDYNEQFF.

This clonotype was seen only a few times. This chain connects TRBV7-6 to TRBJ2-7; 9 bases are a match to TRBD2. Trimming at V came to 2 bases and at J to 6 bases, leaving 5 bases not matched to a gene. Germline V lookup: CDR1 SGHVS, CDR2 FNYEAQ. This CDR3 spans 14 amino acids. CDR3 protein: CASSLPPAGGEQYF. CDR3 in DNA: TGTGCCAGCAGCTTACCCCCAGCGGGGGGCGAGCAGTACTTC.

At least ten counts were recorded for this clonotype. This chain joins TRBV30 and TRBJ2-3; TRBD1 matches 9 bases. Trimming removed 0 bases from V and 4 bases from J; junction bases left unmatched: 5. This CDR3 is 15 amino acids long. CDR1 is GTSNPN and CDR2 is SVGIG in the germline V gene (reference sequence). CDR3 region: CAWSVGTGFADTQYF. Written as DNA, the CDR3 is TGTGCCTGGAGTGTCGGGACAGGGTTTGCAGATACGCAGTATTTT.

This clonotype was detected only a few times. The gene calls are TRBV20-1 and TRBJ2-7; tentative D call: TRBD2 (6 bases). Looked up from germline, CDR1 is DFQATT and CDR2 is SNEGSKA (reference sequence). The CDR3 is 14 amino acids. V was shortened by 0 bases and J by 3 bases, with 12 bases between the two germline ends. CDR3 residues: CSARDWNGSYEQYF. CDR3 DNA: TGCAGTGCTAGAGATTGGAACGGGAGCTACGAGCAGTACTTC.

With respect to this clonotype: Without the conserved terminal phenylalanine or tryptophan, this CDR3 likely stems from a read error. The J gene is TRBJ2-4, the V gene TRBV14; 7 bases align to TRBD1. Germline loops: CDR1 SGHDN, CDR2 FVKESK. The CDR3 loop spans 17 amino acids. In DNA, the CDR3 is TGTGCCTGCAGCCAAGGACAGGAGAGACTAGCCAAAAACATTCAGTACTAC. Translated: CACSQGQERLAKNIQYY.

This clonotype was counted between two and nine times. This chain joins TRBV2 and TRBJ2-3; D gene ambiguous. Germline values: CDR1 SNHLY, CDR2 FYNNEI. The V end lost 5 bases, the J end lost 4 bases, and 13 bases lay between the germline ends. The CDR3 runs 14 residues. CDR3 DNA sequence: TGTGCCAGCAGTAGCCCGGATGTCGCAGATACGCAGTATTTT. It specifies CASSSPDVADTQYF.

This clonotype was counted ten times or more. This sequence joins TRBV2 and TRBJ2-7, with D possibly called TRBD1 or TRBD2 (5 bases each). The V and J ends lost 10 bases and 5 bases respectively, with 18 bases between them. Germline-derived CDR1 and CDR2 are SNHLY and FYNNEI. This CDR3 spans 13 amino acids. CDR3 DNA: TGTGCCACCGATCAAACCGGGGACCACGAGCAGTACTTC. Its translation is CATDQTGDHEQYF. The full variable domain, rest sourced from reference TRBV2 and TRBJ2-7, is EPEVTQTPSHQVTQMGQEVILRCVPISNHLYFYWYRQILGQKVEFLVSFYNNEISEKSEIFDDQFSVERPDGSNFTLKIRSTKLEDSAMYFCATDQTGDHEQYFGPGTRLTVT.

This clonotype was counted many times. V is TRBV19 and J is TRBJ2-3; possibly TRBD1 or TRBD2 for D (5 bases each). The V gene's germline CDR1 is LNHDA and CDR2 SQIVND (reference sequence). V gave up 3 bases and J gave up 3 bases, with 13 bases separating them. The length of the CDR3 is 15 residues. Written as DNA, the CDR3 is TGTGCCAGTAGTATTACAGGAGGAGAGACAGATACGCAGTATTTT. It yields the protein CASSITGGETDTQYF.

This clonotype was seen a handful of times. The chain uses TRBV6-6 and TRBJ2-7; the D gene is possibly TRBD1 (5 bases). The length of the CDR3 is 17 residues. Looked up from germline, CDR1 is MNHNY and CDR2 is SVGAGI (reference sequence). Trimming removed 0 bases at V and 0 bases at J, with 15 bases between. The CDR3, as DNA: TGTGCCAGCAGTTACTCGAATTTTAGGGGATTCTCCTACGAGCAGTACTTC. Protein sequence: CASSYSNFRGFSYEQYF.

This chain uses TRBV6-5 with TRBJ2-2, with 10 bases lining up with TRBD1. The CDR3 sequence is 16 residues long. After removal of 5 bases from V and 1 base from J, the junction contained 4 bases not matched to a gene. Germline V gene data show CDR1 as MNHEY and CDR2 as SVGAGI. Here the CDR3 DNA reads TGTGCCAGCAGTCCCCGGGACAGGGGGAACACCGGGGAGCTGTTTTTT. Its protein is CASSPRDRGNTGELFF.

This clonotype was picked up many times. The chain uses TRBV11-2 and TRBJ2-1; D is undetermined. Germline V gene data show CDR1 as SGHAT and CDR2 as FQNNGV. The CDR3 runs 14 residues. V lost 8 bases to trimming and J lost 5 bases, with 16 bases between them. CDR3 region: CASVPGGMNNEQFF. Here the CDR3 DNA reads TGTGCCAGCGTCCCGGGTGGGATGAACAATGAGCAGTTCTTC.

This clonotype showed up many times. The CDR3 loop reads CASKRSTGSYTGELFF. As DNA, the CDR3 is TGTGCCAGCAAACGATCTACAGGGTCCTACACCGGGGAGCTGTTTTTT. This chain connects TRBV27 to TRBJ2-2; possibly TRBD1 for D (6 bases). The CDR3 sequence is 16 residues long. Trimming removed 7 bases at V and 3 bases at J, with 18 bases between. Germline loops: CDR1 MNHEY, CDR2 SMNVEV (reference sequence).

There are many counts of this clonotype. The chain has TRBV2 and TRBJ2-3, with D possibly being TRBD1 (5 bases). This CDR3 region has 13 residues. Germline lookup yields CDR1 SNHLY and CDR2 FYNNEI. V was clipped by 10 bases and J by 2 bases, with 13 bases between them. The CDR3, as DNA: TGTGCCACCGAGGACACACACACAGATACGCAGTATTTT. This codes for CATEDTHTDTQYF.

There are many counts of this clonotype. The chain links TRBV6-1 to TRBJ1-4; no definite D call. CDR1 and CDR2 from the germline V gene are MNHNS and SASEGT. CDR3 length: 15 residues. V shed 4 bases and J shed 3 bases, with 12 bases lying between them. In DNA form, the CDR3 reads TGTGCCAGCAGTGTTTGGGGATCGGCTAATGAAAAACTGTTTTTT. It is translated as CASSVWGSANEKLFF.

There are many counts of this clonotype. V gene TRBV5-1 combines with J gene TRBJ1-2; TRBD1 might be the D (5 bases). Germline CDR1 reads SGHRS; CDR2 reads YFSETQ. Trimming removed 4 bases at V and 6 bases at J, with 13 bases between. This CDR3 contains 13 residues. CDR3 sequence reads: CASSPGTVDGYTF. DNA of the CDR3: TGCGCCAGCAGCCCAGGGACTGTAGATGGCTACACCTTC. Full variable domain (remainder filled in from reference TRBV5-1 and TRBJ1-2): KAGVTQTPRYLIKTRGQQVTLSCSPISGHRSVSWYQQTPGQGLQFLFEYFSETQRNKGNFPGRFSGRQFSNSRSEMNVSTLELGDSALYLCASSPGTVDGYTFGSGTRLTVV.

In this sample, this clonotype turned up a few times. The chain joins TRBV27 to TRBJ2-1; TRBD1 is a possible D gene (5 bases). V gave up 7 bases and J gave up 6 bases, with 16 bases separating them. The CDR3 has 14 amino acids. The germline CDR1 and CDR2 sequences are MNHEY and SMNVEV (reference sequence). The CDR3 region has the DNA TGTGCCAGCACCCTACTGGGGCAGGGCAATGAGCAGTTCTTC. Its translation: CASTLLGQGNEQFF.

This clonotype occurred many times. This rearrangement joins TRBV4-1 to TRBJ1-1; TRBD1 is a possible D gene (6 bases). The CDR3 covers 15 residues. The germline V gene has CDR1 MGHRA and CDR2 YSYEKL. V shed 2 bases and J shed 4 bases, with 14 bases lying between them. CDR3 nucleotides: TGCGCCAGCAGCCAACCCACAGGGTTTACCACTGAAGCTTTCTTT. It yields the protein CASSQPTGFTTEAFF.

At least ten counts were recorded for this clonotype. The CDR3 spells CASSQFPSYEQYF. The CDR3 DNA sequence: TGTGCCAGTAGCCAATTCCCCTCCTACGAGCAGTACTTC. The gene calls are TRBV19 and TRBJ2-7; no clear D gene. Trimming took 6 bases from V and 0 from J, leaving 9 bases between them. Germline V gene data show CDR1 as LNHDA and CDR2 as SQIVND (reference sequence). CDR3 length: 13 amino acids.

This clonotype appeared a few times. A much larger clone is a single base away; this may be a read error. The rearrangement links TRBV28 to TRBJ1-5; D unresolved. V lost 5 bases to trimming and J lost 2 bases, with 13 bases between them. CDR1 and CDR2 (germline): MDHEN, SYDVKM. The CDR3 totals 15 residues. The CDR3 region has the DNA TGTGCCAGCAGTCTTCGCGGCATTGGCAATCAGCCCCAGCATTTT. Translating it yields CASSLRGIGNQPQHF.

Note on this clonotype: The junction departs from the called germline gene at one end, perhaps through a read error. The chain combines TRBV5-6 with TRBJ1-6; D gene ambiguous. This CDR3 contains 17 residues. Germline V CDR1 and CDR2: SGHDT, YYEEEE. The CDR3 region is CASSLTAGSPVSSPPPF. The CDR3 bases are TGTGCCAGCAGCTTAACAGCAGGAAGCCCTGTCAGCTCACCCCCCCCCTTT.

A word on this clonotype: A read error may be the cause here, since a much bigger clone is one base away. CDR3 DNA sequence: TGCGCCGGCAGTCTGGGATTATCCTCTGGAAACACCATATATTTT. This sequence encodes CAGSLGLSSGNTIYF. The rearrangement links TRBV5-1 to TRBJ1-3; D is uncertain. CDR1 and CDR2 from the germline V gene are SGHRS and YFSETQ. The CDR3 runs 15 residues.